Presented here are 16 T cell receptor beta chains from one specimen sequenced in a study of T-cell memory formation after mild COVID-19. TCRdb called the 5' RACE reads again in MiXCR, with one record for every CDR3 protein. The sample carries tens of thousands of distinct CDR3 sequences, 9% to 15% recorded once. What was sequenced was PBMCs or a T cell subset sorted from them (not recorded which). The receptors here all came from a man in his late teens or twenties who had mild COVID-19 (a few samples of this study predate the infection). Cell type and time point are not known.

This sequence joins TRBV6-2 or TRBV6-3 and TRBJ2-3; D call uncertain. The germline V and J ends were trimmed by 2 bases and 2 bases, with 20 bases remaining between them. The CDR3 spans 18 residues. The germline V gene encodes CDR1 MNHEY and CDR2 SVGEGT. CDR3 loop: CASSYAPWGKDITDTQYF. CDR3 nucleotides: TGTGCCAGCAGTTACGCTCCGTGGGGAAAGGATATCACAGATACGCAGTATTTT.

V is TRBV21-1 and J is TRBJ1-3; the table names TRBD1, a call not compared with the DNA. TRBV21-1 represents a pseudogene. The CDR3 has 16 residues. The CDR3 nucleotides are TGTGCCAGCAGCAAAGCGCGTCAGGGGGCAGGAAACACCATATATTTT. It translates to CASSKARQGAGNTIYF.

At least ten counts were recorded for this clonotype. The CDR3 reads CASSVGSPYEQYV. CDR3 sequence (DNA): TGTGCCAGCAGCGTGGGGTCGCCCTACGAGCAGTACGTC. The V and J genes are TRBV5-6 and TRBJ2-7; D remains ambiguous. The CDR3 contains 13 residues. Germline CDR1 and CDR2: SGHDT and YYEEEE. V was cut by 4 bases and J by 2 bases, with 10 bases left in between.

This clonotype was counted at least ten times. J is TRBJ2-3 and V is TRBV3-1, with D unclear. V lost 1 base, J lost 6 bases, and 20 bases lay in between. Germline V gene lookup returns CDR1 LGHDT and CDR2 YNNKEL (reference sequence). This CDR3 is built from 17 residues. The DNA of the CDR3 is TGTGCCAGCAGCCAAGGGTCTCTCTCTGATGGGTGGGATACGCAGTATTTT. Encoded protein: CASSQGSLSDGWDTQYF.

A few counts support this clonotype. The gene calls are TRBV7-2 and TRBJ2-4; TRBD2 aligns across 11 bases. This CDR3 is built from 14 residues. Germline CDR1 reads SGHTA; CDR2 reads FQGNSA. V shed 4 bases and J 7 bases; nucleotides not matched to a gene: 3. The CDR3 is CASSSLAGGNIQYF. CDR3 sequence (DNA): TGTGCCAGCAGCTCCCTAGCGGGGGGCAACATTCAGTACTTC.

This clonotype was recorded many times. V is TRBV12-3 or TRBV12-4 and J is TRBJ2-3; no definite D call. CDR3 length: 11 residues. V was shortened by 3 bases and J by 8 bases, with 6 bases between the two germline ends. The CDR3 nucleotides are TGTGCCAGCAGTTTTGTGGCTACGCAGTATTTT. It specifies CASSFVATQYF.

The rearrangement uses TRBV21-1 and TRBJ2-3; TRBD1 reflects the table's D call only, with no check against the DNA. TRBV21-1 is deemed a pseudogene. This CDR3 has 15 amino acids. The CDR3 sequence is CASSRSTGGTDTQYF. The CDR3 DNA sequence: TGTGCCAGCAGCAGATCGACAGGGGGCACAGATACGCAGTATTTT.

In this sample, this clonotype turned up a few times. CDR3 DNA: TGTGCCAGCAGCTTAGCCAGGGGAGAGACCCAGTACTTC. As protein: CASSLARGETQYF. This chain joins TRBV11-2 and TRBJ2-5; a weak D match, TRBD1 (6 bases). Germline V lookup: CDR1 SGHAT, CDR2 FQNNGV. This CDR3 is built from 13 residues. The V gene lost 1 base and the J gene lost 4 bases, with 7 bases spanning the gap.

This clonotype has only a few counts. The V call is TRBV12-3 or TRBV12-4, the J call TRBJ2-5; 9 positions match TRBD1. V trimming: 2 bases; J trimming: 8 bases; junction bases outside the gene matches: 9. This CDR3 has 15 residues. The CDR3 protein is CASSLHGQGIATQYF. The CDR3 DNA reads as TGTGCCAGCAGTTTACACGGACAGGGGATAGCTACCCAGTACTTC.

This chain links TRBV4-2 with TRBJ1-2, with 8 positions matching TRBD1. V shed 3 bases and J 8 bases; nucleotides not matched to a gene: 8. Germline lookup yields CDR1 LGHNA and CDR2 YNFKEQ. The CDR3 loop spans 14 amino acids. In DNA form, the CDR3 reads TGTGCCAGCAGCCACGACCAGGGGGCTCGGGGCTACACCTTC. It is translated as CASSHDQGARGYTF.

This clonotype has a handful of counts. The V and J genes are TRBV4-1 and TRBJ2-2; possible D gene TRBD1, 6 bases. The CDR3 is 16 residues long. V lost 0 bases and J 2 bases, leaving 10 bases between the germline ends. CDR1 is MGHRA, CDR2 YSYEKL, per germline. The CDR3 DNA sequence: TGCGCCAGCAGCCAAGAGTTTGGGACAAACACCGGGGAGCTGTTTTTT. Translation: CASSQEFGTNTGELFF.

In DNA, the CDR3 is TGTGCCAGCAGCTTTTCGGACAGGGACACTGAAGCTTTCTTT. Amino acids: CASSFSDRDTEAFF. The chain couples TRBV5-6 to TRBJ1-1; 8 nucleotides match TRBD1. With V trimmed by 2 bases and J by 3 bases, 3 bases remained unmatched. CDR1 is SGHDT and CDR2 is YYEEEE in the germline V gene. The CDR3 consists of 14 residues.

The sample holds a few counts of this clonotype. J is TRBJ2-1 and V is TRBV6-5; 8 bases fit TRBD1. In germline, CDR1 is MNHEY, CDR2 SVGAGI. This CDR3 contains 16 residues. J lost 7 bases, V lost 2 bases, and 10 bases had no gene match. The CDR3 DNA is TGTGCCAGCAGTTACGCTGGAGGACAGGGTATTAATGAGCAGTTCTTC. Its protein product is CASSYAGGQGINEQFF.

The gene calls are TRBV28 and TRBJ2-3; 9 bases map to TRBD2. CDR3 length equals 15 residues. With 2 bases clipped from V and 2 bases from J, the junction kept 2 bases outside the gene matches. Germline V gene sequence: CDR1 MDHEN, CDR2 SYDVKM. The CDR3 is CASSLAGGHTDTQYF. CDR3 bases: TGTGCCAGCAGTTTAGCGGGGGGGCACACAGATACGCAGTATTTT.

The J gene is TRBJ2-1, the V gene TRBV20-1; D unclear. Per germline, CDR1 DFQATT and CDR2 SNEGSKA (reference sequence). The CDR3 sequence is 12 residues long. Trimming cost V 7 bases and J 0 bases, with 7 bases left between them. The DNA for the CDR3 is TGCAGTGTGACCAGCTCCTACAATGAGCAGTTCTTC. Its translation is CSVTSSYNEQFF.

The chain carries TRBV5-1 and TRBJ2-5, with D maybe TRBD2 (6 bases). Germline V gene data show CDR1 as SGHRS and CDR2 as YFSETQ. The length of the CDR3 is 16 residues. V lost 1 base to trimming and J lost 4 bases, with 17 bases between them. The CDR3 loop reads CASSLFLGSGRETQYF. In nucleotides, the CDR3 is TGCGCCAGCAGCTTGTTTCTCGGTAGCGGTAGAGAGACCCAGTACTTC.